The 21 T cell receptor beta chains below come from one sample, sequenced in a study of T-cell memory formation after mild COVID-19. TCRdb used MiXCR to reprocess the 5' RACE reads, holding one entry per CDR3 protein. The profile covers 550,000 to 600,000 distinct CDR3 sequences, with about 20% appearing a single time and 7% to 9% taken by the ten largest. Sequencing used PBMCs or a T cell subset sorted from them (not recorded which). The receptor set was obtained from an adult woman who had mild COVID-19 (a few samples of this study predate the infection). Cell type and time point are not known.

The gene calls are TRBV3-1 and TRBJ2-2; 7 nucleotides agree with TRBD1. The germline CDR1 and CDR2 sequences are LGHDT and YNNKEL (reference sequence). This CDR3 has 14 residues. V trimming: 3 bases; J trimming: 13 bases; junction bases outside the gene matches: 11. The CDR3 sequence is CASSQRGPGPMLFF. The CDR3 nucleotides read TGTGCCAGCAGCCAGAGGGGGCCCGGGCCCATGCTGTTTTTT.

The chain is built from TRBV19 and TRBJ1-2, with 8 positions matching TRBD1. The V segment lost 7 bases and the J segment 10 bases; nucleotides outside the gene matches: 11. Germline loops: CDR1 LNHDA, CDR2 SQIVND (reference sequence). There are 13 residues in the CDR3. Here the CDR3 reads CASKGQVKEVYTF. In DNA, the CDR3 is TGTGCCAGTAAGGGACAGGTGAAGGAGGTCTACACCTTC. Combining the CDR3 with reference TRBV19 and TRBJ1-2 gives the whole variable domain DGGITQSPKYLFRKEGQNVTLSCEQNLNHDAMYWYRQDPGQGLRLIYYSQIVNDFQKGDIAEGYSVSREKKESFPLTVTSAQKNPTAFYLCASKGQVKEVYTFGSGTRLTVV.

This clonotype was picked up a small number of times. CDR3 bases: TGCGCCAGCAGCCAAGGTAGGGGGCTGAGGAACACTGAAGCTTTCTTT. Translating gives CASSQGRGLRNTEAFF. J is TRBJ1-1 and V is TRBV4-1; 7 bases align to TRBD1. CDR1 is MGHRA and CDR2 is YSYEKL in the germline V gene. The CDR3 consists of 16 residues. The junction had 6 bases not matched to a gene; V was cut back by 1 base and J by 1 base.

The chain employs TRBV20-1 and TRBJ1-5; the D is unclear. The V end was cut by 5 bases, the J end by 0 bases, with 8 bases between. The germline gives CDR1 DFQATT, CDR2 SNEGSKA (reference sequence). This CDR3 comprises 13 residues. The CDR3 coding sequence is TGCAGTGCTTGGCGGGATAGCAATCAGCCCCAGCATTTT. Translated: CSAWRDSNQPQHF.

This clonotype was counted a few times. The chain joins TRBV6-6 to TRBJ2-3; D gene unclear. The CDR3 totals 15 residues. Trimming left V 5 bases short and J 0 bases short, with 12 bases between. In germline, CDR1 is MNHNY, CDR2 SVGAGI (reference sequence). CDR3 bases: TGTGCCAGCAGTCCCGGACGTACCAGCACAGATACGCAGTATTTT. It translates to CASSPGRTSTDTQYF.

This clonotype has only a few counts. The chain combines TRBV7-9 with TRBJ2-2, with D unclear. V lost 6 bases to trimming and J lost 5 bases, with 16 bases between them. CDR3 size: 15 residues. CDR1 and CDR2 (germline): SEHNR, FQNEAQ (reference sequence). As DNA, the CDR3 is TGTGCCAGCAGTAGGTTGTTAGGCCCGACCGGGGAGCTGTTTTTT. Protein sequence: CASSRLLGPTGELFF.

The CDR3 sequence: CATCIGQGNTEAFF. In DNA, the CDR3 is TGTGCCACCTGTATTGGACAGGGGAACACTGAAGCTTTCTTT. V usage is TRBV5-4 and J usage is TRBJ1-1; TRBD1 aligns across 8 bases. The CDR3 is 14 residues long. V dropped 9 bases and J dropped 1; count of bases not matched to a gene: 8. Germline CDR1 SGHNT, CDR2 YYREEE (reference sequence).

The V gene is TRBV24-1, the J gene TRBJ2-5, with 10 bases aligning to TRBD2. This CDR3 has 16 amino acids. Germline V gene sequence: CDR1 KGHDR, CDR2 SFDVKD. V dropped 4 bases and J dropped 1; count of bases not matched to a gene: 5. The CDR3 loop is CATSDPTSGAQETQYF. The CDR3 coding sequence is TGTGCCACCAGTGACCCAACTAGCGGGGCCCAAGAGACCCAGTACTTC.

This clonotype was observed a handful of times. The rearrangement joins TRBV6-6 to TRBJ1-6; D not resolved. V lost 6 bases and J 7 bases, leaving 7 bases between the germline ends. Germline lookup yields CDR1 MNHNY and CDR2 SVGAGI (reference sequence). This CDR3 has 12 residues. The CDR3 region is CASRPSNSPLHF. DNA for the CDR3: TGTGCCAGCAGGCCCTCAAATTCACCCCTCCACTTT.

This clonotype was detected a few times. This rearrangement joins TRBV20-1 to TRBJ2-4; D is unclear. CDR3 length: 14 residues. V shed 6 bases and J shed 0 bases, with 12 bases lying between them. In germline, CDR1 is DFQATT, CDR2 SNEGSKA (reference sequence). The CDR3, as DNA: TGCAGTGCGGCCGATTCCATAGCCAAAAACATTCAGTACTTC. Its translation is CSAADSIAKNIQYF.

A few counts support this clonotype. The genes are TRBV7-9 and TRBJ2-7; 10 nucleotides match TRBD1. The CDR3 consists of 16 residues. In germline, CDR1 is SEHNR, CDR2 FQNEAQ (reference sequence). Losses at the gene ends were 0 bases for V and 5 bases for J; bases not matched to a gene: 7. The CDR3: CASSLAPGQGTHEQYF. The CDR3, as DNA: TGTGCCAGCAGCTTAGCTCCGGGACAGGGGACCCACGAGCAGTACTTC.

The table lists this clonotype with a few counts. V and J are TRBV10-2 and TRBJ2-7; D call uncertain. Germline V gives CDR1 WSHSY, CDR2 SAAADI. The CDR3 covers 14 residues. V shed 3 bases and J shed 4 bases, with 13 bases lying between them. This CDR3 is CASSDPALGYEQYF. CDR3 coding DNA: TGCGCCAGCAGTGACCCTGCTTTGGGTTACGAGCAGTACTTC.

The rearrangement links TRBV12-3 or TRBV12-4 to TRBJ1-1, with D uncertain. The CDR3 has 13 residues. V was shortened by 3 bases and J by 2 bases, with 7 bases between the two germline ends. In DNA, the CDR3 is TGTGCCAGCAGTTTTCTGATCAACACTGAAGCTTTCTTT. Translating gives CASSFLINTEAFF.

The sample holds a few counts of this clonotype. The J gene is TRBJ2-1, the V gene TRBV3-1; TRBD2 aligns across 14 bases. The CDR3 has 15 residues. Germline loops: CDR1 LGHDT, CDR2 YNNKEL (reference sequence). The V and J ends lost 0 bases and 14 bases, in that order; junction bases with no gene match: 6. CDR3 residues: CASSQEGTSGSFKFF. As DNA, the CDR3 is TGTGCCAGCAGCCAAGAAGGGACTAGCGGGAGTTTTAAGTTCTTC.

This clonotype was picked up many times. V usage is TRBV12-3 or TRBV12-4 and J usage is TRBJ2-7, with D tentatively TRBD1 (6 bases). V was shortened by 4 bases and J by 7 bases, with 17 bases between the two germline ends. This CDR3 region has 14 residues. CDR3 DNA sequence: TGTGCCAGCAGTTCCTGGTATTCAGGGGAAGAGCAGTACTTC. Amino acid sequence: CASSSWYSGEEQYF.

The chain carries TRBV7-9 and TRBJ2-3; perhaps TRBD2 as D (5 bases). The V end was cut by 7 bases, the J end by 0 bases, with 14 bases between. This CDR3 is 15 amino acids long. Germline CDR1 SEHNR, CDR2 FQNEAQ (reference sequence). CDR3 in amino acids: CASTSSAGSTDTQYF. CDR3 nucleotide sequence: TGTGCCAGCACCTCTTCTGCGGGTAGCACAGATACGCAGTATTTT.

This clonotype was counted between two and nine times. The chain combines TRBV12-3 or TRBV12-4 with TRBJ2-3; D possibly matches TRBD1 or TRBD2 (6 bases each). Trimming took 2 bases from V and 6 from J, leaving 9 bases between them. The CDR3 covers 13 residues. Written as DNA, the CDR3 is TGTGCCAGCAGTTTAAGGGGGGTGGATACGCAGTATTTT. Translating gives CASSLRGVDTQYF.

The rearrangement uses TRBV12-3 or TRBV12-4 and TRBJ2-3, with D perhaps TRBD1 (6 bases). This CDR3 spans 13 amino acids. Trimming removed 5 bases at V and 2 bases at J, with 8 bases between. In DNA, the CDR3 is TGTGCCAGCAGTGGACAGACCACAGATACGCAGTATTTT. This sequence encodes CASSGQTTDTQYF.

V gene TRBV7-3 combines with J gene TRBJ2-2; no clear D gene. Germline V gene sequence: CDR1 SGHTA, CDR2 FQGTGA. The CDR3 consists of 13 residues. V lost 3 bases, J lost 3 bases, and 5 bases lay in between. CDR3 sequence: CASSFPDTGELFF. The CDR3 bases are TGTGCCAGCAGCTTTCCGGACACCGGGGAGCTGTTTTTT.

Only a few counts were recorded for this clonotype. CDR3 region: CASSPGLAETYEQYF. Written as DNA, the CDR3 is TGTGCCAGCAGCCCAGGACTAGCGGAAACCTACGAGCAGTACTTC. V usage is TRBV7-2 and J usage is TRBJ2-7; 10 bases map to TRBD2. Germline-derived CDR1 and CDR2 are SGHTA and FQGNSA. Losses at the gene ends were 5 bases for V and 2 bases for J; bases not matched to a gene: 6. The CDR3 spans 15 residues.

This chain connects TRBV30 to TRBJ1-1; perhaps TRBD1 as D (5 bases). The CDR3 extends over 12 amino acids. V lost 5 bases and J lost 1, with 8 bases in between. Germline V gives CDR1 GTSNPN, CDR2 SVGIG (reference sequence). CDR3 region: CAWDRTNTEAFF. As DNA, the CDR3 is TGTGCCTGGGACAGAACGAACACTGAAGCTTTCTTT.